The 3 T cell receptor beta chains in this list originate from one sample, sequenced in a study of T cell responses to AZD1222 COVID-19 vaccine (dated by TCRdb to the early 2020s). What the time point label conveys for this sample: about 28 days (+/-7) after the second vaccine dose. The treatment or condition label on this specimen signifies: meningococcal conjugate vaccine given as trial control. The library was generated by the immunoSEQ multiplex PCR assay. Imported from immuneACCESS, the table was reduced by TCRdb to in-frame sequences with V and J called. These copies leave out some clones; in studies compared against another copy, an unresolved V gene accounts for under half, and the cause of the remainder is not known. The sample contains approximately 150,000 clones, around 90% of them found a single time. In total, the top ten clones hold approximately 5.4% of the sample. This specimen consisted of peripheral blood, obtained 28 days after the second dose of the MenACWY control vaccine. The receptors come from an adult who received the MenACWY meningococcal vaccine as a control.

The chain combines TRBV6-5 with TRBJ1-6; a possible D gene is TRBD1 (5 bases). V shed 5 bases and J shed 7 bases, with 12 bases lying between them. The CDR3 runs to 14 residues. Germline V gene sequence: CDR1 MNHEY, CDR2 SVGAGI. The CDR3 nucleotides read TGTGCCAGCAGTAGCCAGGGAGAGAATTCACCCCTCCACTTT. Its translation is CASSSQGENSPLHF.

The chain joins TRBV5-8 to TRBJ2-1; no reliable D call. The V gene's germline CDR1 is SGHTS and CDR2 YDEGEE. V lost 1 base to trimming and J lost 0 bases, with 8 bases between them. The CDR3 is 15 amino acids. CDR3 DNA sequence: TGTGCCAGCAGCTTGAGGTTTAGCTCCTACAATGAGCAGTTCTTC. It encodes CASSLRFSSYNEQFF. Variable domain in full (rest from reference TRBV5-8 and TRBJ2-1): EAGVTQSPTHLIKTRGQQATLRCSPISGHTSVYWYQQALGLGLQFLLWYDEGEERNRGNFPPRFSGRQFPNYSSELNVNALELEDSALYLCASSLRFSSYNEQFFGPGTRLTVL.

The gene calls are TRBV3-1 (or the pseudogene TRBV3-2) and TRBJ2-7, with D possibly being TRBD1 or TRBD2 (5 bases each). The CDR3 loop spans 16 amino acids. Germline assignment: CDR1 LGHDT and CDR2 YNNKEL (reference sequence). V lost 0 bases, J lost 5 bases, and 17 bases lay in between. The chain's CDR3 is CASSQDWGATGHEQYF. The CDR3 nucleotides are TGTGCCAGCAGCCAAGATTGGGGAGCTACGGGGCACGAGCAGTACTTC.